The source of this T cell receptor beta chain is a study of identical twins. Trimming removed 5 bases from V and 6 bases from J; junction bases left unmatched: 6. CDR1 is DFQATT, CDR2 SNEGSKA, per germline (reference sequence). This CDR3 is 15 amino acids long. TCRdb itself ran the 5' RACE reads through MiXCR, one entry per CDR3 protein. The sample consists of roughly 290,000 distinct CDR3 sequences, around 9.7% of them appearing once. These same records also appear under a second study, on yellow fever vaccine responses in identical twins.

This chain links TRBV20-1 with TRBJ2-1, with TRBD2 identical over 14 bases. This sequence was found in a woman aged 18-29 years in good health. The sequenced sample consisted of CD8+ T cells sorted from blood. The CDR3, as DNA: TGCAGTGCTTTTCGACTAGCGGGAGGGCCCAATGAGCAGTTCTTC. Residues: CSAFRLAGGPNEQFF.